One sample yielded the 8 T cell receptor beta chains listed below, sequenced in a study of PD-1 blockade in classical Hodgkin lymphoma. Clones were read by immunoSEQ multiplex PCR, and TCRdb kept only the in-frame ones, dropping some. In the table there are roughly 14,000 clones, 86% of which are singletons. Time point in this sample: newly diagnosed, previously untreated cHL patient sample. Investigators isolated CD4+ T cells from thawed PBMCs through magnetic negative selection. The sequencing sample was made of CD4+ T cells from blood. The receptors here all came from a human donor with classical Hodgkin lymphoma.

CDR3 nucleotide sequence: TGTGCCACTTTTTGTAACTCCTACAATGAGCAGTTCTTC. Translated, it gives CATFCNSYNEQFF. The chain recombines TRBV21-1 with TRBJ2-1; the D call in the table, TRBD2, was not verified against the DNA. TRBV21-1 corresponds to a pseudogene. CDR3 length: 13 residues.

This chain links TRBV28 with TRBJ1-2, with D perhaps matching TRBD1 (5 bases). The CDR3 has 14 amino acids. V lost 3 bases and J lost 4, with 12 bases in between. The germline V gene encodes CDR1 MDHEN and CDR2 SYDVKM. CDR3 region: CASSFSGGGYGYTF. The CDR3 nucleotides read TGTGCCAGCAGTTTCAGCGGGGGTGGCTATGGCTACACCTTC.

This sequence joins TRBV15 and TRBJ2-3, with 9 bases aligning to TRBD2. Germline V gene data show CDR1 as LNHNV and CDR2 as YYDKDF (reference sequence). After removal of 2 bases from V and 2 bases from J, the junction contained 5 bases not matched to a gene. This CDR3 has 16 residues. The CDR3 here is CATSRYSSGDTDTQYF. In nucleotides, the CDR3 is TGTGCCACCAGCAGATACTCTAGCGGGGACACAGATACGCAGTATTTT.

The J gene is TRBJ2-7, the V gene TRBV14; the match to TRBD2 covers 13 bases. Looked up from germline, CDR1 is SGHDN and CDR2 is FVKESK. V dropped 4 bases and J dropped 2; count of bases not matched to a gene: 11. CDR3 size: 18 residues. The CDR3 DNA is TGTGCCAGCAGCCCGAAACCCGGGACTAGCGGGAACCCCTACGAGCAGTACTTC. This translates into CASSPKPGTSGNPYEQYF.

V gene TRBV7-9 combines with J gene TRBJ1-5, with D hard to call. Trimming shortened V by 1 base and J by 2 bases, and 9 bases separated the two germline ends. Germline V gene lookup returns CDR1 SEHNR and CDR2 FQNEAQ (reference sequence). The CDR3 contains 15 residues. The CDR3 is CASSLEGIGNQPQHF. The DNA for the CDR3 is TGTGCCAGCAGCTTAGAAGGGATTGGCAATCAGCCCCAGCATTTT.

The chain employs TRBV4-1 and TRBJ2-2; 8 bases line up with TRBD1. Germline CDR1 is MGHRA and CDR2 is YSYEKL. The CDR3 length is 19 residues. The ends lost 4 bases at V and 0 bases at J; junction bases unmatched: 13. The CDR3 DNA is TGCGCCAGCAGCCCAAAAAAATCGGGGACAGGTTCGAACACCGGGGAGCTGTTTTTT. Protein product: CASSPKKSGTGSNTGELFF.

The chain couples TRBV28 to TRBJ2-2, with TRBD2 as a possible D gene (6 bases). The CDR3 spans 15 residues. Germline V lookup: CDR1 MDHEN, CDR2 SYDVKM. V shed 3 bases and J shed 4 bases, with 12 bases lying between them. CDR3 region: CASSFSSVSTGELFF. The DNA of the CDR3 is TGTGCCAGCAGTTTTTCTAGCGTGAGCACCGGGGAGCTGTTTTTT. The whole variable domain, filled in from reference TRBV28 and TRBJ2-2, reads DVKVTQSSRYLVKRTGEKVFLECVQDMDHENMFWYRQDPGLGLRLIYFSYDVKMKEKGDIPEGYSVSREKKERFSLILESASTNQTSMYLCASSFSSVSTGELFFGEGSRLTVL.

This chain uses TRBV5-1 with TRBJ2-2; 14 positions match TRBD2. The CDR3 consists of 19 residues. V was clipped by 0 bases and J by 4 bases; unmatched bases: 8. Germline V gene sequence: CDR1 SGHRS, CDR2 YFSETQ. This CDR3 reads CASSLEGTSGRRSTGELFF. CDR3 DNA: TGCGCCAGCAGCTTGGAAGGGACTAGCGGGAGACGCAGCACCGGGGAGCTGTTTTTT. Together with reference TRBV5-1 and TRBJ2-2, the CDR3 gives the full variable domain: KAGVTQTPRYLIKTRGQQVTLSCSPISGHRSVSWYQQTPGQGLQFLFEYFSETQRNKGNFPGRFSGRQFSNSRSEMNVSTLELGDSALYLCASSLEGTSGRRSTGELFFGEGSRLTVL.